Only a few counts were recorded for the clone carrying this TCR beta chain. TCRdb itself ran the RT-PCR reads through MiXCR, one entry per CDR3 protein. This table has more than 600,000 distinct CDR3 sequences, 13% to 15% appearing once. The TCR sequence derives from a female donor in good health, serving as a healthy control. Source material: memory CD4+ T cells from blood.

DNA of the CDR3: TGTGCCAGCAGTTACAAGCGGGAAACCTACGAGCAGTACTTC. This sequence encodes CASSYKRETYEQYF. The V call is TRBV6-5, the J call TRBJ2-7; 7 positions match TRBD2. V trimming: 2 bases; J trimming: 2 bases; junction bases outside the gene matches: 3. Germline-derived CDR1 and CDR2 are MNHEY and SVGAGI. The CDR3 is 14 residues long.